One T cell receptor beta chain is described in this entry. The V gene lost 2 bases and the J gene lost 1 base, with 15 bases spanning the gap. From germline, CDR1 is SGHTA and CDR2 FQGNSA. The CDR3 totals 16 residues. Using immunoSEQ multiplex PCR, the repertoire was profiled, and TCRdb retains in-frame clones only, with some absent. The sample gives about 60,000 clones, approximately 86% of which show up once; more than 4.5% is in the top ten. These data are taken from a study of technical replicates of blood from a handful of donors. The sample was PBMCs. The V gene is TRBV7-2, the J gene TRBJ2-7; maybe TRBD2 (7 bases). The TCR sequence derives from a human donor in good health. Some clones in this sample may be carry-over from other donors' samples. The CDR3 region is CASSLTYREGSYEQYF. CDR3 nucleotide sequence: TGTGCCAGCAGCTTAACTTACAGGGAGGGGTCCTACGAGCAGTACTTC. The entire variable domain, with the rest obtained from reference TRBV7-2 and TRBJ2-7, is as follows: GAGVSQSPSNKVTEKGKDVELRCDPISGHTALYWYRQSLGQGLEFLIYFQGNSAPDKSGLPSDRFSAERTGGSVSTLTIQRTQQEDSAVYLCASSLTYREGSYEQYFGPGTRLTVT.